This entry concerns a single TCR beta chain. Its antigen is still unknown. A second PCR of 7 to 11 cycles used a sample-barcoded 5' primer and a J-beta primer mix. Sequencing of every sample gave 2.5 million or more CDR3-containing paired-end reads. TCRdb itself ran the 5' RACE reads through MiXCR, one entry per CDR3 protein. The sample holds 630,000 or so distinct CDR3 sequences, 25% to 30% seen once. There are 15 residues in the CDR3. The V gene lost 1 base and the J gene lost 4 bases, with 14 bases spanning the gap. CDR1 SGHRS and CDR2 YFSETQ come from the germline V gene. The data were taken from a study of blood T cells in healthy people across ages. Findings and caveats of the study: Higher diversity, along with more naive CD4+ cells, distinguished long-lived donors from aged donors.

Specimen: blood. The TCR comes from a woman over 75 in good health. The rearrangement joins TRBV5-1 to TRBJ1-1; D unresolved. CDR3 in amino acids: CASSLISLSSTEAFF. In DNA form, the CDR3 reads TGCGCCAGCAGCTTGATCTCCCTCTCTAGCACTGAAGCTTTCTTT. Drawing the rest from reference TRBV5-1 and TRBJ1-1, the complete variable domain is KAGVTQTPRYLIKTRGQQVTLSCSPISGHRSVSWYQQTPGQGLQFLFEYFSETQRNKGNFPGRFSGRQFSNSRSEMNVSTLELGDSALYLCASSLISLSSTEAFFGQGTRLTVV.